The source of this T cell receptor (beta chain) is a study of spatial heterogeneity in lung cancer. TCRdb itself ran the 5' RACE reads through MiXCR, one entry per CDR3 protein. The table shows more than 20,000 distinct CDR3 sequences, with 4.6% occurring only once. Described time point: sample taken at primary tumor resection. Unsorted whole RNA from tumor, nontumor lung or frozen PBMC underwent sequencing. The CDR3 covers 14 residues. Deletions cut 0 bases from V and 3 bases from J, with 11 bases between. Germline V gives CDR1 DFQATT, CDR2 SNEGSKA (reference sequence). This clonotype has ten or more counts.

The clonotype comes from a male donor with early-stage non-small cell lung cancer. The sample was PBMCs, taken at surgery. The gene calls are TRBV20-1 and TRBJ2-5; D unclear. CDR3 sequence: CSARDRLTEETQYF. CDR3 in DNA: TGCAGTGCTAGAGATCGATTGACGGAAGAGACCCAGTACTTC.